These 13 T cell receptor beta chains share one sample of origin, sequenced in a study. Sequencing was performed with immunoSEQ multiplex PCR; in TCRdb, only in-frame clones are kept and a portion is missing. The data hold approximately 53,000 clones, with more than 80% observed a single time. The sequenced sample consisted of PBMCs. These receptors all come from a man in his forties with rheumatoid arthritis.

The rearrangement joins TRBV3-1 (or the pseudogene TRBV3-2) to TRBJ1-1, with D perhaps TRBD1 (5 bases). V gave up 1 base and J gave up 4 bases, with 13 bases separating them. Germline-derived CDR1 and CDR2 are LGHDT and YNNKEL (reference sequence). The CDR3 spans 15 residues. In DNA form, the CDR3 reads TGTGCCAGCAGCCAAGGGGGGGGATCTGGCACTGAAGCTTTCTTT. Encoded protein: CASSQGGGSGTEAFF.

The genes are TRBV19 and TRBJ2-1; TRBD2 might be the D (6 bases). Trimming removed 5 bases from V and 10 bases from J, with 15 bases in between. The CDR3 is 13 residues long. Germline values: CDR1 LNHDA, CDR2 SQIVND (reference sequence). CDR3 sequence reads: CASSPYTGEEQFF. The CDR3 coding sequence is TGTGCCAGTAGTCCATACACGGGAGAGGAGCAGTTCTTC.

The chain employs TRBV6-5 and TRBJ2-7; TRBD1 aligns across 9 bases. V dropped 6 bases and J dropped 5; count of bases not matched to a gene: 5. The CDR3 extends over 13 amino acids. The germline V gene has CDR1 MNHEY and CDR2 SVGAGI. CDR3 amino acids: CASRRTGGHEQYF. The DNA for the CDR3 is TGTGCCAGCAGGCGTACAGGGGGCCACGAGCAGTACTTC.

This chain connects TRBV3-1 (or the pseudogene TRBV3-2) to TRBJ2-2; D is possibly TRBD2 (6 bases). The CDR3 totals 19 residues. CDR1 is LGHDT, CDR2 YNNKEL, per germline (reference sequence). Trimming took off 0 bases at V and 1 base at J, with 18 bases between the two ends. The DNA for the CDR3 is TGTGCCAGCAGCCAAGAACTTGGCTCGGCGGGAATGAACACCGGGGAGCTGTTTTTT. It codes for CASSQELGSAGMNTGELFF.

This chain connects TRBV19 to TRBJ2-3; 10 bases are shared with TRBD2. In germline, CDR1 is LNHDA, CDR2 SQIVND (reference sequence). J lost 5 bases, V lost 9 bases, and 5 bases had no gene match. The CDR3 spans 13 residues. The CDR3 sequence: CASNSGGKDTQYF. The DNA for the CDR3 is TGTGCCAGCAATAGCGGGGGGAAAGATACGCAGTATTTT.

The rearrangement links TRBV7-9 to TRBJ2-3; no clear D. The V gene's germline CDR1 is SEHNR and CDR2 FQNEAQ (reference sequence). The CDR3 totals 16 residues. V was pared by 1 base and J by 0 bases, with 11 bases between. The CDR3 DNA sequence: TGTGCCAGCAGCTTAGGAGGCACGTCCAGCACAGATACGCAGTATTTT. Its translation: CASSLGGTSSTDTQYF.

The chain links TRBV11-2 to TRBJ1-1; 9 bases match TRBD1. J was trimmed by 6 bases and V by 5 bases; bases with no gene match: 13. Germline CDR1 is SGHAT and CDR2 is FQNNGV. The CDR3 has 16 amino acids. The CDR3 loop is CASSRQLGTGIAEAFF. CDR3 DNA: TGTGCCAGCAGCCGCCAACTGGGGACAGGGATCGCTGAAGCTTTCTTT.

This chain connects TRBV19 to TRBJ2-7; the D gene is possibly TRBD2 (5 bases). Germline CDR1 and CDR2: LNHDA and SQIVND (reference sequence). The CDR3 sequence is 11 residues long. Trimming took 9 bases from V and 2 from J, leaving 8 bases between them. The chain's CDR3 is CASSGAYEQYF. In DNA form, the CDR3 reads TGTGCCAGCTCCGGGGCCTACGAGCAGTACTTC.

The chain recombines TRBV27 with TRBJ2-3; 8 bases fit TRBD2. The CDR3 sequence is 15 residues long. The germline gives CDR1 MNHEY, CDR2 SMNVEV (reference sequence). With 3 bases clipped from V and 6 bases from J, the junction kept 8 bases outside the gene matches. The CDR3 loop is CASSLYRGGGDTQYF. Here the CDR3 DNA reads TGTGCCAGCAGTTTGTATCGGGGGGGCGGGGATACGCAGTATTTT.

J is TRBJ1-1 and V is TRBV27, with a possible D match to TRBD1 (6 bases). This CDR3 region has 11 residues. Trimming cost V 6 bases and J 11 bases, with 13 bases left between them. The germline V gene encodes CDR1 MNHEY and CDR2 SMNVEV (reference sequence). Here the CDR3 reads CASSYRDRAFF. DNA of the CDR3: TGTGCCAGCAGCTACAGGGATCGGGCTTTCTTT.

This clone was seen a single time. This chain links TRBV27 with TRBJ1-6; TRBD1 matches 8 bases. Per the germline V gene, CDR1 is MNHEY and CDR2 is SMNVEV (reference sequence). There are 15 residues in the CDR3. V trimming: 8 bases; J trimming: 0 bases; junction bases outside the gene matches: 3. CDR3 nucleotide sequence: TGTGCCAGCCGGACAGGGAGCTCCTATAATTCACCCCTCCACTTT. This gives the protein CASRTGSSYNSPLHF.

The V call is TRBV10-2, the J call TRBJ2-7, with 15 bases matching TRBD2. The CDR3 covers 19 residues. Per the germline V gene, CDR1 is WSHSY and CDR2 is SAAADI. V shed 5 bases, J shed 0 bases, and the junction held 11 bases outside the gene matches. This CDR3 reads CASSRPGLAGGPSSYEQYF. The CDR3 DNA reads as TGCGCCAGCAGTAGACCGGGACTAGCGGGGGGCCCTAGCTCCTACGAGCAGTACTTC.

The CDR3 sequence is CASSSGEQQETQYF. Written as DNA, the CDR3 is TGTGCCAGCTCTTCGGGGGAACAACAAGAGACCCAGTACTTC. The chain links TRBV18 to TRBJ2-5; D may be TRBD2 (6 bases). The V gene lost 6 bases and the J gene lost 2 bases, with 13 bases spanning the gap. The CDR3 is 14 amino acids. From germline, CDR1 is KGHSH and CDR2 LQKENI.